Listed below are T cell receptor beta chains from one sample, sequenced in a study of T cells in Graves' hyperthyroidism and ophthalmopathy. TCRdb passed the multiplex PCR reads through MiXCR, listing each CDR3 protein once. Of a few hundred thousand distinct CDR3 sequences in the sample, about 19% were seen once. Specimen: blood. The receptors stem from a woman under 30 with Graves' hyperthyroidism. Both conserved end residues are part of each CDR3. D genes are given only for firm matches. Clone sizes are given selectively: once, few, many, or a class where the clone is expanded.

J gene,V gene,D gene,clone size,CDR3 protein,CDR3 DNA
TRBJ1-1,TRBV29-1,TRBD1,many,CSVTGGYNTEAFF,TGCAGCGTAACAGGGGGTTATAACACTGAAGCTTTCTTT
TRBJ2-2,TRBV24-1,TRBD1,many,CATSDPDRRVGELFF,TGTGCCACCAGTGACCCGGACAGGCGGGTCGGGGAGCTGTTTTTT
TRBJ1-1,TRBV24-1,-,many,CATSDSTGGEAFF,TGTGCCACCAGTGATTCTACCGGGGGTGAAGCTTTCTTT
TRBJ2-7,TRBV15,TRBD2,many,CATSRGGTSGGAYEQYF,TGTGCCACCAGCAGAGGGGGGACTAGCGGGGGGGCCTACGAGCAGTACTTC
TRBJ2-5,TRBV2,-,many,CASSEERARETQYF,TGTGCCAGCAGTGAAGAAAGGGCACGGGAGACCCAGTACTTC
TRBJ2-7,TRBV9,TRBD1,-,CASSSTGTGDEQYF,TGTGCCAGCAGCTCCACCGGGACAGGGGACGAGCAGTACTTC
TRBJ1-5,TRBV4-1,TRBD1,many,CASSRDRAYQPQHF,TGCGCCAGCAGCAGGGACAGGGCCTATCAGCCCCAGCATTTT
TRBJ1-1,TRBV9,-,many,CASSVFGTGEAFF,TGTGCCAGCAGCGTATTCGGGACGGGTGAAGCTTTCTTT
TRBJ2-2,TRBV6-1,TRBD2,many,CASSRTSGGYTGELFF,TGTGCCAGCAGTAGGACTAGCGGGGGATACACCGGGGAGCTGTTTTTT
TRBJ1-5,TRBV12-3/TRBV12-4,-,many,CASSSSPPRGVAQHF,TGTGCCAGCAGTTCGTCGCCCCCCAGGGGAGTGGCCCAGCATTTT
TRBJ2-7,TRBV5-1,-,many,CASSTLNRENEQYF,TGCGCCAGCTCGACCCTAAACAGGGAAAACGAGCAGTACTTC
TRBJ2-5,TRBV20-1,-,many,CSASNTETQYF,TGCAGTGCTAGTAACACGGAGACCCAGTACTTC
TRBJ1-1,TRBV10-3,-,many,CAISESWGVLTVNTEAFF,TGTGCCATCAGTGAGTCCTGGGGTGTACTAACCGTGAACACTGAAGCTTTCTTT
TRBJ2-5,TRBV7-9,TRBD2,many,CASSPAATSGLETQYF,TGTGCCAGCAGTCCGGCGGCGACTAGCGGGTTAGAGACCCAGTACTTC
TRBJ1-5,TRBV6-1,TRBD1,-,CASRTDRAISQPQHF,TGTGCCAGCAGGACGGACAGGGCAATAAGTCAACCCCAGCATTTT
TRBJ2-2,TRBV6-2/TRBV6-3,TRBD2,many,CASSYSGGWLPNTGELFF,TGTGCCAGCAGTTACTCGGGGGGGTGGCTCCCAAACACCGGGGAGCTGTTTTTT
TRBJ2-5,TRBV7-2,-,many,CASSLSLAVETQYF,TGTGCCAGCAGCTTGTCCCTCGCTGTGGAGACCCAGTACTTC
TRBJ2-7,TRBV5-1,TRBD1,many,CASSGQGVHEQYF,TGCGCCAGCAGCGGTCAGGGGGTCCACGAGCAGTACTTC
TRBJ2-5,TRBV12-3/TRBV12-4,-,many,CASSLELTGTQYF,TGTGCCAGCAGTTTAGAATTAACGGGGACCCAGTACTTC
TRBJ2-5,TRBV7-3,-,many,CASSLFPAQETQYF,TGTGCCAGCAGCTTATTTCCGGCACAAGAGACCCAGTACTTC
TRBJ1-2,TRBV28,-,many,CASHLTGGGYGYTF,TGTGCCAGTCACCTGACAGGCGGCGGCTATGGCTACACCTTC
TRBJ1-2,TRBV4-1,-,-,CASSPLVKRANGYTF,TGCGCCAGCAGCCCCCTTGTAAAGAGGGCTAATGGCTACACCTTC
TRBJ2-6,TRBV5-1,-,many,CASSWGTGLSGANVLTF,TGCGCCAGCAGCTGGGGCACAGGGTTATCTGGGGCCAACGTCCTGACTTTC
TRBJ2-2,TRBV14,TRBD1,many,CASSQRRDSANTGELFF,TGTGCCAGCAGCCAGCGCCGGGACAGCGCGAACACCGGGGAGCTGTTTTTT
TRBJ1-2,TRBV5-1,TRBD1,many,CASSIDYRGLGYTF,TGCGCCAGCAGCATCGATTACAGGGGGCTTGGCTACACCTTC
TRBJ1-1,TRBV20-1,TRBD1,many,CSAKTGARGTEAFF,TGCAGTGCTAAGACAGGGGCCCGAGGCACTGAAGCTTTCTTT
TRBJ2-7,TRBV7-6,-,many,CASSSAARVEEQYF,TGTGCCAGCAGCTCAGCCGCCCGGGTCGAGGAGCAGTACTTC
TRBJ2-5,TRBV7-9,TRBD1,many,CASSHLTGDQETQYF,TGTGCCAGCAGCCATCTCACAGGGGACCAAGAGACCCAGTACTTC
TRBJ2-7,TRBV4-1,-,few,CASSPDRPEGDEQYF,TGCGCCAGCAGCCCTGACCGCCCGGAGGGGGACGAGCAGTACTTC
TRBJ2-3,TRBV12-3/TRBV12-4,-,many,CASSPGQHTDTQYF,TGTGCCAGCAGTCCCGGACAGCACACAGATACGCAGTATTTT
TRBJ1-1,TRBV12-3/TRBV12-4,-,many,CASSLDRPNTEAFF,TGTGCCAGCAGCCTTGACAGGCCGAACACTGAAGCTTTCTTT
TRBJ1-1,TRBV6-2/TRBV6-3,-,many,CASRDIFTEAFF,TGTGCCAGCAGGGATATTTTCACTGAAGCTTTCTTT
TRBJ2-7,TRBV10-3,-,many,CAISESMRSREQYF,TGTGCCATCAGTGAGTCGATGAGGTCTCGGGAGCAGTACTTC
TRBJ1-1,TRBV12-3/TRBV12-4,-,-,CASSLTFGGEAFF,TGTGCCAGCAGCCTTACTTTTGGGGGTGAAGCTTTCTTT
TRBJ1-1,TRBV12-3/TRBV12-4,-,many,CASSTLNTEAFF,TGTGCCAGCAGCACCCTGAACACTGAAGCTTTCTTT
TRBJ1-1,TRBV28,-,many,CASIRGVNTEAFF,TGTGCCAGCATTAGGGGGGTGAACACTGAAGCTTTCTTT
TRBJ1-1,TRBV29-1,-,many,CSVVGRMNTEAFF,TGCAGCGTTGTCGGCAGAATGAACACTGAAGCTTTCTTT
TRBJ2-6,TRBV4-2,TRBD1,many,CASSPLGSRGQYSGANVLTF,TGTGCCAGCAGCCCCTTGGGGAGTCGGGGACAGTACTCTGGGGCCAACGTCCTGACTTTC
TRBJ2-2,TRBV7-3,-,many,CASSLAAGTGELFF,TGTGCCAGCAGCTTGGCAGCCGGAACCGGGGAGCTGTTTTTT
TRBJ1-2,TRBV12-3/TRBV12-4,-,-,CASRSGTGGYTF,TGTGCCAGCAGATCCGGGACGGGGGGCTACACCTTC
TRBJ1-5,TRBV3-1,-,many,CASSQAYDQPQHF,TGTGCCAGCAGCCAAGCCTACGATCAGCCCCAGCATTTT
TRBJ2-6,TRBV29-1,-,-,CSVEDGAVAGANVLTF,TGCAGCGTTGAAGATGGAGCTGTCGCTGGGGCCAACGTCCTGACTTTC
TRBJ2-2,TRBV29-1,-,many,CSVGPTIANTGELFF,TGCAGCGTTGGACCGACGATCGCGAACACCGGGGAGCTGTTTTTT
TRBJ2-7,TRBV6-5,-,many,CASSYSTDPSSYEQYF,TGTGCCAGCAGTTACTCGACGGATCCTAGCTCCTACGAGCAGTACTTC
TRBJ1-1,TRBV9,-,many,CASSVDRGLNTEAFF,TGTGCCAGCAGCGTAGATAGGGGGTTGAACACTGAAGCTTTCTTT
TRBJ2-5,TRBV6-5,TRBD2,-,CAISLAGGEEETQYF,TGTGCCATCAGCTTAGCGGGGGGGGAAGAAGAGACCCAGTACTTC
TRBJ1-1,TRBV27,-,many,CASSYASNTEAFF,TGTGCCAGCAGTTACGCTTCGAACACTGAAGCTTTCTTT
TRBJ2-7,TRBV12-3/TRBV12-4,TRBD1,many,CASSPRQGADEQYF,TGTGCCAGCAGTCCAAGACAGGGGGCGGACGAGCAGTACTTC
TRBJ1-2,TRBV12-3/TRBV12-4,-,many,CASSFRTANYGYTF,TGTGCCAGCAGTTTTAGGACGGCTAACTATGGCTACACCTTC
TRBJ1-2,TRBV11-2,-,many,CASSGLPSPRGYTF,TGTGCCAGCAGTGGACTCCCGTCTCCTAGGGGCTACACCTTC
TRBJ2-2,TRBV5-8,-,few,CASTPELGRTGELFF,TGTGCCAGCACCCCCGAACTGGGGAGAACCGGGGAGCTGTTTTTT
TRBJ1-6,TRBV6-1,-,many,CASSMAVTANSPLHF,TGTGCCAGCAGTATGGCCGTTACAGCAAATTCACCCCTCCACTTT
TRBJ2-6,TRBV7-3,-,many,CASSLMGASGANVLTF,TGTGCCAGCAGCTTGATGGGGGCTTCTGGGGCCAACGTCCTGACTTTC
TRBJ2-5,TRBV20-1,-,many,CSALGAQETQYF,TGCAGTGCTCTGGGGGCCCAAGAGACCCAGTACTTC
TRBJ2-2,TRBV29-1,-,many,CSVEALAANTGELFF,TGCAGCGTTGAGGCGTTAGCGGCGAACACCGGGGAGCTGTTTTTT
TRBJ1-6,TRBV7-8,-,-,CASSLAPRTFTSPLHF,TGTGCCAGCAGCTTAGCGCCTAGGACTTTCACCTCACCCCTCCACTTT
TRBJ2-2,TRBV7-8,TRBD2,many,CASSLIAGGHTNTGELFF,TGTGCCAGCAGCTTAATAGCGGGGGGCCACACGAACACCGGGGAGCTGTTTTTT
TRBJ1-6,TRBV2,-,many,CASSEERGNSPLHF,TGTGCCAGCAGCGAAGAAAGGGGTAATTCACCCCTCCACTTT